This TCR beta chain was found in a study of regulatory T cells in long-lasting Graves disease. Time point described: newly diagnosed GD, antithyroid drugs for less than 3 months. RNA from PBMCs was the source of the TCR library. CDR3 regions were amplified by Arm-PCR using iRepertoire HTBI primers to build TCR beta libraries. MiXCR, applied by TCRdb to the multiplex PCR reads, yields one record per CDR3 protein. The repertoire consists of 410,000 or so distinct CDR3 sequences, with just under 15% occurring once and the leading ten covering over 15%. Trimming pared 3 bases from V and 4 bases from J, leaving 10 bases between. Germline V gives CDR1 ENHRY, CDR2 SYGVKD. This CDR3 spans 14 amino acids. The same specimen was also included in a second study, on T cells in Graves' hyperthyroidism and ophthalmopathy. That source adds: Blood held most thyroid clonotypes expanded above 0.001 frequency.

The rearrangement joins TRBV10-3 to TRBJ1-5, with unresolved D. The specimen comprised peripheral blood mononuclear cells (PBMCs), sampled at new diagnosis, from a patient treated with antithyroid drugs. This clonotype was sampled from a woman in her twenties or thirties with Graves disease. CDR3 DNA: TGTGCCATCAGTGACGTAGGGCAGAATCAGCCCCAGCATTTT. It yields the protein CAISDVGQNQPQHF.